This TCR beta chain was captured by sequencing in a study of blood T cell repertoires in COVID-19. About the research overall: PBMCs, B-cell-depleted T cells, or T cells were the source of the cDNA or gDNA that made up the material.

As handled by the study authors: Amplifying reference gene primers gave estimates of nucleated cell counts. The method was immunoSEQ multiplex PCR; TCRdb's version includes in-frame clones alone and lacks a portion of them. V and J calls and clone size come straight from that table; D and trimming were deduced from the DNA. The sample has 200,000 to 300,000 clones, approximately 81% seen once; the top ten hold around 4%. CDR3 length: 15 residues. V was shortened by 6 bases and J by 7 bases, with 16 bases between the two germline ends. Germline CDR1 MNHEY, CDR2 SVGAGI. Specimen: peripheral blood. The sequence derives from a man aged 55 to 70 with acute or convalescent COVID-19. The chain employs TRBV6-5 and TRBJ1-6; D gene ambiguous. The CDR3 reads CASSASLNRNSPLHF. CDR3 bases: TGTGCCAGCAGCGCCTCACTAAACCGAAATTCACCCCTCCACTTT.